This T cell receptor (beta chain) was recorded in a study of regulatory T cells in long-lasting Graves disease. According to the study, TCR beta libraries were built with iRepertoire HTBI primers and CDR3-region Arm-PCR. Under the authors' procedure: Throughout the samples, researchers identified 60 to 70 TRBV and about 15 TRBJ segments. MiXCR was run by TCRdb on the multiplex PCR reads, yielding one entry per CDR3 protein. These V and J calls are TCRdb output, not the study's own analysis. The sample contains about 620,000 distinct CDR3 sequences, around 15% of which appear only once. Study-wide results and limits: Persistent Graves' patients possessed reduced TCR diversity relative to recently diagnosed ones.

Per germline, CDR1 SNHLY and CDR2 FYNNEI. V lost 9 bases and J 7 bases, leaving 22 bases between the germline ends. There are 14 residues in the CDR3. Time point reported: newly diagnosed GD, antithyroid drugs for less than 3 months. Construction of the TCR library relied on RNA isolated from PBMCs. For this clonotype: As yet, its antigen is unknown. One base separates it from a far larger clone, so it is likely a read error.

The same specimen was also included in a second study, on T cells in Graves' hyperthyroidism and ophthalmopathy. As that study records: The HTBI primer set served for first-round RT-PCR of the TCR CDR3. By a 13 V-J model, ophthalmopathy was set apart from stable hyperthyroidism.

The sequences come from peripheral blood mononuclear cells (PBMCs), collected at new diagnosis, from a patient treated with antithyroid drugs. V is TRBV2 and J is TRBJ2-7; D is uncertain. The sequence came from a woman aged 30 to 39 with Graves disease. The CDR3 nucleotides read TGTGCCAGTGCGTCTGACACCCTGCACAATGAGCAGTACTTC. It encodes CASASDTLHNEQYF.